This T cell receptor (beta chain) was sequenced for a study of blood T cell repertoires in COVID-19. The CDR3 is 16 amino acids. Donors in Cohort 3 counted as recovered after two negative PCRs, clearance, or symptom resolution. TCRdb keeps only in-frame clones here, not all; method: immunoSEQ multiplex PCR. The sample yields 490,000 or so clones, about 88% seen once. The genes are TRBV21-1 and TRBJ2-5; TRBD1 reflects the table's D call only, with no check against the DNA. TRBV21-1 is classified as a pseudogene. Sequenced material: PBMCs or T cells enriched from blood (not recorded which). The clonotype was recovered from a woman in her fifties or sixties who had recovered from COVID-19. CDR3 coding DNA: TGTGCCAGCAGCAAAGCAGGGGACAGGGAAAGGAAGACCCAGTACTTC. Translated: CASSKAGDRERKTQYF.